Included here is one T cell receptor beta chain sequence, with context. Its antigen remains unknown. This specimen comes from a study of graft-versus-host responses after intestinal transplantation. Study-level information: Every recipient underwent anti-thymocyte globulin induction, then tacrolimus and steroids for roughly 3 years.

CDR3 length: 11 residues. V was cut by 3 bases and J by 11 bases, with 10 bases left in between. Germline CDR1 SGHTA, CDR2 FQGNSA. Sequenced by immunoSEQ multiplex PCR; TCRdb stores in-frame clones only, minus some. The table lists about 71,000 clones, just under 95% of them singletons, with less than 0.55% in the top ten. V usage is TRBV7-2 and J usage is TRBJ2-5; no reliable D call. Source: unstimulated CD8+ T cells sorted from spleen or lymph node cells, taken before intestinal transplant. The source is a human donor who received an intestinal transplant. CDR3 nucleotide sequence: TGTGCCAGCAGCTTTGGCAGCCGGCAGTACTTC. It translates to CASSFGSRQYF.